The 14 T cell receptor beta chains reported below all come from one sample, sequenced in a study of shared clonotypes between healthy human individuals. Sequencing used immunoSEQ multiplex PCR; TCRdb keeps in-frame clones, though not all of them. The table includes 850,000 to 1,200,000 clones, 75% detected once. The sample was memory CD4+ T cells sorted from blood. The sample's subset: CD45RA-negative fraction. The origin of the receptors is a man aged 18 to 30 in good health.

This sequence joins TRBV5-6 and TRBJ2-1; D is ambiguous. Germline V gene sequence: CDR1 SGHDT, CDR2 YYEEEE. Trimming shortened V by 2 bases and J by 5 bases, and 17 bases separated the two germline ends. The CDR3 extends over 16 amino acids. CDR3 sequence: CASSLLKNPVHNEQFF. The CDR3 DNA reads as TGTGCCAGCAGCTTACTTAAAAACCCGGTGCACAATGAGCAGTTCTTC.

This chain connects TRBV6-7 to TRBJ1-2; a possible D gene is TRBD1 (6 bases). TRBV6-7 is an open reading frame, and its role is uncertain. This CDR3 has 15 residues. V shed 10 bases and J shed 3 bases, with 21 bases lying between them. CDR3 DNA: TGTGCCAACGGGGTGAGGGACACGGAAGACTATGGCTACACCTTC. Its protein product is CANGVRDTEDYGYTF.

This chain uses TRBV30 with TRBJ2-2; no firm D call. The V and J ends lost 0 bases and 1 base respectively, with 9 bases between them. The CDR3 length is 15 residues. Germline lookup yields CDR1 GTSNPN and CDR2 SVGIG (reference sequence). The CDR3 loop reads CAWSVPAGNTGELFF. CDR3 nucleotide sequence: TGTGCCTGGAGTGTACCGGCAGGGAACACCGGGGAGCTGTTTTTT.

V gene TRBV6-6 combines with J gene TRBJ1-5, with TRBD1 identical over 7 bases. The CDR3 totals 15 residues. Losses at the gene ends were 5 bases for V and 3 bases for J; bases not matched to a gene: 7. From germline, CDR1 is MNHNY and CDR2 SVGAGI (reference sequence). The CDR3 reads CASSPPGTDNQPQHF. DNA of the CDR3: TGTGCCAGCAGTCCCCCCGGGACAGACAATCAGCCCCAGCATTTT.

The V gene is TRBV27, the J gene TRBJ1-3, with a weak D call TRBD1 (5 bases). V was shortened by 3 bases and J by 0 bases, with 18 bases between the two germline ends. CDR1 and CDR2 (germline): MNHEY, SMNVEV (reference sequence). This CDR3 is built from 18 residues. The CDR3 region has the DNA TGTGCCAGCAGTTTTGGGGGGGTAAAGTCCAACTCTGGAAACACCATATATTTT. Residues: CASSFGGVKSNSGNTIYF.

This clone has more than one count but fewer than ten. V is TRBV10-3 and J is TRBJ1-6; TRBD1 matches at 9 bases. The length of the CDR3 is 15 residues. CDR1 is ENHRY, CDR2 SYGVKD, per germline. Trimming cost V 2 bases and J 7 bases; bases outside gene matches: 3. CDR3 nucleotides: TGTGCCATCAGTGAGGGGACAGGGCAAAATTCACCCCTCCACTTT. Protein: CAISEGTGQNSPLHF.

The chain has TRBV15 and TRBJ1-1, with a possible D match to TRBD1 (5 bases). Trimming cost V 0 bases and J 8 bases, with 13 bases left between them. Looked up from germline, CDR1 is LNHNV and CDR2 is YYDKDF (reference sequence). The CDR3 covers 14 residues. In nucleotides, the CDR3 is TGTGCCACCAGCAGAGATGCGACAGCTATCGAAGCTTTCTTT. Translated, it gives CATSRDATAIEAFF.

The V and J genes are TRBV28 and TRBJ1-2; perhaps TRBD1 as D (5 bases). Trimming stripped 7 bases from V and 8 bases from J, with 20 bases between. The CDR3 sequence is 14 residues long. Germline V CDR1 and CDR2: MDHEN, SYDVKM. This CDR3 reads CASTTPGLPWGYTF. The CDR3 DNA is TGTGCCAGCACCACTCCGGGACTCCCCTGGGGCTACACCTTC.

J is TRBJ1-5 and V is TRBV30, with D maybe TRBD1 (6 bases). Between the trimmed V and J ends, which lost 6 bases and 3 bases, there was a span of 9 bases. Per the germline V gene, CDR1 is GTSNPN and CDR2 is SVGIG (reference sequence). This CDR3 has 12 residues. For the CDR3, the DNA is TGTGCCTGCGGACAGCCCAATCAGCCCCAGCATTTT. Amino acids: CACGQPNQPQHF.

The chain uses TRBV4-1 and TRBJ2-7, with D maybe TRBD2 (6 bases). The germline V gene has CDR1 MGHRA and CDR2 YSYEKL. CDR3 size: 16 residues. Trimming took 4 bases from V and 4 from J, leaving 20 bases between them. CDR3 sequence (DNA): TGCGCCAGCAGCCCCATTGGACTACCGTCTCGGTACGAGCAGTACTTC. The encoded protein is CASSPIGLPSRYEQYF.

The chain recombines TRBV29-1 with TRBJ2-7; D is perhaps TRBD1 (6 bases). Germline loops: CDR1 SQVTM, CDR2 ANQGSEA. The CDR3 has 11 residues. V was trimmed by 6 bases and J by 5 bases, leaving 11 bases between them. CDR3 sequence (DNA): TGCAGCGTATCCCAGGGGCACGAGCAGTACTTC. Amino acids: CSVSQGHEQYF.

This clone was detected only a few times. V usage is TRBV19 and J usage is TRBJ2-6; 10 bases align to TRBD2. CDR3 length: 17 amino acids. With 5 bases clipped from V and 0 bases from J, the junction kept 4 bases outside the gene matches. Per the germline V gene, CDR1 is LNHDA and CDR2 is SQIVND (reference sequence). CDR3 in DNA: TGTGCCAGTAGTGCCGGACTAGCGGTCTCTGGGGCCAACGTCCTGACTTTC. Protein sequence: CASSAGLAVSGANVLTF.

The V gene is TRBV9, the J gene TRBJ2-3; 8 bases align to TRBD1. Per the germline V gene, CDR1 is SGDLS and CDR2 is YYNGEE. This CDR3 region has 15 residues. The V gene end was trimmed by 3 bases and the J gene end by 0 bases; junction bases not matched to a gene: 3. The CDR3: CASSAWTGSTDTQYF. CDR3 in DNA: TGTGCCAGCAGCGCCTGGACAGGGAGCACAGATACGCAGTATTTT. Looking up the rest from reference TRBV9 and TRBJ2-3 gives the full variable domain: DSGVTQTPKHLITATGQRVTLRCSPRSGDLSVYWYQQSLDQGLQFLIQYYNGEERAKGNILERFSAQQFPDLHSELNLSSLELGDSALYFCASSAWTGSTDTQYFGPGTRLTVL.

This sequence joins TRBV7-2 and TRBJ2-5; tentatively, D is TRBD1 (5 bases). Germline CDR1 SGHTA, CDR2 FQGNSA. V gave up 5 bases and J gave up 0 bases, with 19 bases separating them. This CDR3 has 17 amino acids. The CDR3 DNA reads TGTGCCAGCAGCCCCTACGGCTCCCCAGGGTACCAAGAGACCCAGTACTTC. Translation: CASSPYGSPGYQETQYF.